The 7 T cell receptor beta chains reported below all come from one sample, sequenced in a study of T cell repertoires and Cas9 in healthy adults (dated by TCRdb to 2017 to 2018). Libraries were built with the immunoSEQ multiplex PCR assay. TCRdb limited this immuneACCESS table to in-frame rearrangements with V and J called. A share of clones is missing; checked studies link under half to unresolved V genes, and the rest is unexplained. In all, the sample holds some 15,000 clones, and about 89% of those were seen once. The ten largest clones capture more than 2% of the sample. The sample was Tregs (CD4+, CD25+, CD127-, CD137-, CD154-) from PBMCs; culture status not recorded. The receptors shown here come from a human donor in good health.

The V and J genes are TRBV18 and TRBJ2-5; TRBD2 matches 8 bases. TRBJ2-7 matches the DNA end more closely, so the J call is doubtful. This CDR3 has 13 residues. Germline V CDR1 and CDR2: KGHSH, LQKENI. The CDR3 coding sequence is TGTGCCAGCTCCCCGGGAGGGGCGGACGAGCAGTACTTC. Translated: CASSPGGADEQYF.

The chain combines TRBV9 with TRBJ2-5; 7 positions match TRBD2. CDR1 and CDR2 from the germline V gene are SGDLS and YYNGEE. The CDR3 runs to 15 residues. With V trimmed by 4 bases and J by 0 bases, 6 bases remained unmatched. The CDR3, as DNA: TGTGCCAGCAGCCCGGGGGGATACTACCAAGAGACCCAGTACTTC. Its translation is CASSPGGYYQETQYF.

The rearrangement uses TRBV19 and TRBJ2-6, with TRBD1 matching over 9 bases. CDR1 LNHDA and CDR2 SQIVND come from the germline V gene (reference sequence). V lost 6 bases and J lost 0; bases outside the gene matches: 6. This CDR3 is built from 17 residues. CDR3 sequence: CASRFVDRGSGANVLTF. CDR3 nucleotides: TGTGCCAGTAGGTTCGTGGACAGGGGCTCTGGGGCCAACGTCCTGACTTTC.

The J gene is TRBJ2-2, the V gene TRBV5-1; possible D gene TRBD2, 6 bases. CDR1 and CDR2 (germline): SGHRS, YFSETQ. The CDR3 runs 13 residues. The ends were cut back, 4 bases at V and 8 bases at J, with 12 bases in the middle. CDR3 loop: CASSPTGVGELFF. CDR3 bases: TGCGCCAGCAGCCCCACGGGGGTTGGGGAGCTGTTTTTT.

The chain recombines TRBV6-1 with TRBJ1-1; 7 nucleotides match TRBD1. Per the germline V gene, CDR1 is MNHNS and CDR2 is SASEGT. The CDR3 has 13 residues. V lost 6 bases and J lost 5; bases outside the gene matches: 6. CDR3 region: CASRPRGRTEAFF. As DNA, the CDR3 is TGTGCCAGCAGGCCCAGGGGGAGAACTGAAGCTTTCTTT.

This chain uses TRBV5-4 with TRBJ1-4, with D unclear. Per germline, CDR1 SGHNT and CDR2 YYREEE (reference sequence). The V end lost 4 bases, the J end lost 3 bases, and 13 bases lay between the germline ends. This CDR3 spans 15 amino acids. The CDR3 nucleotides read TGTGCCAGCAGCCTCTCGGGCGTTCCTAATGAAAAACTGTTTTTT. Encoded protein: CASSLSGVPNEKLFF.

The chain couples TRBV5-6 to TRBJ1-6; no definite D call. The V end was cut by 1 base, the J end by 3 bases, with 8 bases between. There are 15 residues in the CDR3. Germline CDR1 and CDR2: SGHDT and YYEEEE. CDR3 bases: TGTGCCAGCAGCTTGCGTGTTGTCTATAATTCACCCCTCCACTTT. Amino acid sequence: CASSLRVVYNSPLHF.